The clone carrying this T cell receptor (beta chain) was counted ten times or more. Using RNA template, CDR3s of TCR alpha and beta were amplified with iRepertoire arm-PCR. One-step reverse transcription and amplification started from approximately 100-400 ng of tissue mRNA or PBMC total RNA. TCRdb analysed the multiplex PCR reads with MiXCR anew, one entry per CDR3 protein. Of about 130,000 distinct CDR3 sequences listed, under 30% were seen once; the top ten hold about a quarter. The data are from a study of glioma-infiltrating T cells. The CDR3 loop spans 14 amino acids. V was pared by 6 bases and J by 0 bases, with 11 bases between. From germline, CDR1 is MNHNS and CDR2 SASEGT.

The TCR comes from a human donor with low-grade glioma or glioblastoma, undergoing nonglioma brain surgery, or in good health (not recorded which). V and J are TRBV6-1 and TRBJ1-1; no reliable D call. The specimen was glioma tissue, nonneoplastic brain tissue, or PBMCs (not recorded which). Written as DNA, the CDR3 is TGTGCCAGCAGAAACATTAACATGAACACTGAAGCTTTCTTT. It codes for CASRNINMNTEAFF.